Below, 23 T cell receptor beta chains from the same sample are listed, as sequenced in a study of vaccination and CD4 T cells after COVID-19. Described time point: late sampling 161 to 241 days after vaccination in three convalescent patients. TCRdb fed the PCR reads into MiXCR, producing one record per CDR3 protein. The sample has some 29,000 distinct CDR3 sequences, approximately 51% seen once. The sequencing used CD4+ T cells from blood, collected about 7 months after SARS-CoV-2 vaccination. These receptors all stem from a human donor who had recovered from COVID-19.

The chain recombines TRBV5-4 with TRBJ2-1; tentative D call: TRBD2 (6 bases). The CDR3 length is 15 residues. Germline assignment: CDR1 SGHNT and CDR2 YYREEE (reference sequence). The V end lost 2 bases, the J end lost 6 bases, and 15 bases lay between the germline ends. The CDR3 sequence is CASSFKIAEANEQFF. The DNA for the CDR3 is TGTGCCAGCAGCTTTAAAATAGCGGAGGCCAATGAGCAGTTCTTC.

This clonotype was counted once. The chain recombines TRBV28 with TRBJ1-1; the D is unclear. CDR1 is MDHEN and CDR2 is SYDVKM in the germline V gene. CDR3 length: 13 amino acids. Trimming left V 3 bases short and J 2 bases short, with 7 bases between. Here the CDR3 reads CASSLGINTEAFF. The DNA for the CDR3 is TGTGCCAGCAGTTTGGGAATTAACACTGAAGCTTTCTTT. Full variable domain (rest looked up from reference TRBV28 and TRBJ1-1): DVKVTQSSRYLVKRTGEKVFLECVQDMDHENMFWYRQDPGLGLRLIYFSYDVKMKEKGDIPEGYSVSREKKERFSLILESASTNQTSMYLCASSLGINTEAFFGQGTRLTVV.

This clonotype was recorded only once. The chain combines TRBV12-3 or TRBV12-4 with TRBJ1-1, with 9 bases fitting TRBD1. V dropped 5 bases and J dropped 10; count of bases not matched to a gene: 5. The CDR3 consists of 12 residues. The CDR3 DNA reads as TGTGCCAGCAGTGCGGACAGGGGAAGAGCTTTCTTT. This codes for CASSADRGRAFF.

The rearrangement links TRBV20-1 to TRBJ2-1; D not certain. CDR3 length equals 13 residues. Germline assignment: CDR1 DFQATT and CDR2 SNEGSKA (reference sequence). With 2 bases removed from V and 2 bases from J, the gap between germline ends came to 7 bases. The CDR3 coding sequence is TGCAGTGCTAGATACGAGACCTACAATGAGCAGTTCTTC. This encodes CSARYETYNEQFF.

The J gene is TRBJ2-7, the V gene TRBV27; no firm D call. Germline values: CDR1 MNHEY, CDR2 SMNVEV (reference sequence). This CDR3 spans 14 amino acids. The germline V and J ends were trimmed by 3 bases and 0 bases, with 9 bases remaining between them. The CDR3: CASSFEGLSYEQYF. Here the CDR3 DNA reads TGTGCCAGCAGTTTTGAAGGTCTCTCCTACGAGCAGTACTTC.

The chain combines TRBV27 with TRBJ2-3; TRBD2 matches at 8 bases. CDR3 size: 14 residues. Looked up from germline, CDR1 is MNHEY and CDR2 is SMNVEV (reference sequence). V dropped 3 bases and J dropped 4; count of bases not matched to a gene: 3. CDR3 coding DNA: TGTGCCAGCAGTTTCCGGGGGGGTGCAGATACGCAGTATTTT. Encoded protein: CASSFRGGADTQYF.

The chain employs TRBV10-3 and TRBJ2-3; D uncertain. V was trimmed by 4 bases and J by 1 base, leaving 3 bases between them. The CDR3 is made up of 12 amino acids. Germline V gene lookup returns CDR1 ENHRY and CDR2 SYGVKD. This CDR3 reads CAISGGTDTQYF. The DNA for the CDR3 is TGTGCCATCAGTGGCGGCACAGATACGCAGTATTTT.

About this clonotype: The junction departs from the called germline gene at one end, perhaps through a read error. The J gene is TRBJ1-2, the V gene TRBV5-3; 9 bases align to TRBD1. TRBV5-3 has ORF status, its function being uncertain. This CDR3 contains 16 residues. The CDR3 DNA sequence: TGTGCCAGCAGCTTAGGGACAGGGAGCTTCAACTATGGCTACACCTTC. This encodes CASSLGTGSFNYGYTF.

This clonotype is categorized as medium-sized. This chain links TRBV4-3 with TRBJ2-4, with unresolved D. V was clipped by 0 bases and J by 6 bases, with 9 bases between them. Looked up from germline, CDR1 is LGHNA and CDR2 is YSLEER. The CDR3 sequence is 14 residues long. This CDR3 is CASSQDRYRNIQYF. In DNA, the CDR3 is TGCGCCAGCAGCCAAGATCGCTACAGAAACATTCAGTACTTC.

The V gene is TRBV27, the J gene TRBJ2-1; 13 nucleotides align to TRBD2. V shed 5 bases, J shed 0 bases, and the junction held 4 bases outside the gene matches. This CDR3 spans 17 amino acids. Germline V gives CDR1 MNHEY, CDR2 SMNVEV (reference sequence). The CDR3 DNA reads TGTGCCAGCAGTGCGGGACTAGCGGGACTCTCCTACAATGAGCAGTTCTTC. The encoded protein is CASSAGLAGLSYNEQFF.

The chain links TRBV20-1 to TRBJ1-2; no clear D. Germline V gives CDR1 DFQATT, CDR2 SNEGSKA (reference sequence). V was cut by 0 bases and J by 2 bases, with 7 bases left in between. The CDR3 extends over 13 amino acids. The CDR3 coding sequence is TGCAGTGCTAGAGATTACACAAACTATGGCTACACCTTC. Its translation is CSARDYTNYGYTF.

V usage is TRBV12-3 or TRBV12-4 and J usage is TRBJ2-7, with TRBD1 matching over 8 bases. This CDR3 has 14 residues. The ends lost 6 bases at V and 7 bases at J; junction bases unmatched: 11. The CDR3, as DNA: TGTGCCAGCAGATCGGTTTCAGGGGGCCGGGAGCAGTACTTC. This sequence encodes CASRSVSGGREQYF.

The CDR3 protein is CATSTGTYQFF. In nucleotides, the CDR3 is TGTGCCACCTCGACCGGGACTTACCAGTTCTTC. This chain joins TRBV19 and TRBJ2-1; tentative D call: TRBD2 (6 bases). Per the germline V gene, CDR1 is LNHDA and CDR2 is SQIVND (reference sequence). The length of the CDR3 is 11 residues. The V gene lost 10 bases and the J gene lost 13 bases, with 17 bases spanning the gap.

This clonotype was picked up a small number of times. This chain connects TRBV10-1 to TRBJ2-1, with D unclear. This CDR3 has 13 amino acids. V lost 4 bases, J lost 4 bases, and 8 bases lay in between. Germline values: CDR1 WNHNN, CDR2 SYGVQD (reference sequence). The CDR3 DNA sequence: TGCGCCAGCAGTGGGTCGGTTTACAATGAGCAGTTCTTC. It yields the protein CASSGSVYNEQFF.

This clonotype has a single count. The rearrangement uses TRBV7-6 and TRBJ2-1, with 10 bases identical to TRBD2. This CDR3 contains 17 residues. V lost 6 bases to trimming and J lost 2 bases; unmatched junction nucleotides: 10. The germline CDR1 and CDR2 sequences are SGHVS and FNYEAQ. The CDR3 loop reads CASSLNAGTSAYNEQFF. For the CDR3, the DNA is TGTGCCAGCAGTCTAAATGCCGGGACTAGCGCCTACAATGAGCAGTTCTTC.

The V call is TRBV7-3, the J call TRBJ2-3, with 12 positions matching TRBD2. This CDR3 spans 20 amino acids. Germline lookup yields CDR1 SGHTA and CDR2 FQGTGA. The trim removed 2 bases at V and 1 base at J, leaving 13 bases unmatched. The CDR3 spells CASSLPPLAGGETGTDTQYF. Here the CDR3 DNA reads TGTGCCAGCAGCTTACCTCCCCTAGCGGGAGGGGAAACCGGCACAGATACGCAGTATTTT.

This clonotype was counted between two and nine times. The chain recombines TRBV7-3 with TRBJ2-5, with 12 bases aligning to TRBD2. The length of the CDR3 is 15 residues. J was trimmed by 5 bases and V by 6 bases; bases with no gene match: 7. Germline loops: CDR1 SGHTA, CDR2 FQGTGA. CDR3 sequence: CASRLTSGSSETQYF. CDR3 coding DNA: TGTGCCAGCAGGTTGACTAGCGGGAGTTCCGAGACCCAGTACTTC.

The V gene is TRBV6-1, the J gene TRBJ2-7; D uncertain. This CDR3 comprises 13 residues. From germline, CDR1 is MNHNS and CDR2 SASEGT. Trimming pared 8 bases from V and 2 bases from J, leaving 13 bases between. This CDR3 is CASLPPSTYEQYF. CDR3 in DNA: TGTGCCAGCCTTCCTCCATCAACCTACGAGCAGTACTTC.

This chain links TRBV6-2 or TRBV6-3 with TRBJ1-5, with 7 nucleotides matching TRBD1. There are 15 residues in the CDR3. Germline CDR1 MNHEY, CDR2 SVGEGT. J was trimmed by 0 bases and V by 4 bases; bases with no gene match: 3. The CDR3 sequence: CASSWGTDSNQPQHF. CDR3 DNA: TGTGCCAGCAGTTGGGGGACAGATAGCAATCAGCCCCAGCATTTT.

V usage is TRBV21-1 and J usage is TRBJ2-2; the table gives TRBD1 as D, unverified against the DNA. TRBV21-1 is marked as a pseudogene. The CDR3 spans 16 residues. The CDR3 DNA is TGTGCCAGCAGCTCCGCACGGGGACAGTACACCGGGGAGCTGTTTTTT. Amino acids: CASSSARGQYTGELFF.

The chain combines TRBV5-8 with TRBJ2-3; D is unresolved. Per the germline V gene, CDR1 is SGHTS and CDR2 is YDEGEE. There are 14 residues in the CDR3. Trimming took off 1 base at V and 1 base at J, with 7 bases between the two ends. CDR3: CASSLRLGTDTQYF. In nucleotides, the CDR3 is TGTGCCAGCAGCTTGCGCCTCGGCACAGATACGCAGTATTTT.

CDR3: CASSLALAGELFF. The CDR3 nucleotides read TGTGCCAGCAGCTTAGCGCTAGCCGGGGAGCTGTTTTTT. The chain recombines TRBV11-1 with TRBJ2-2, with D unresolved. The length of the CDR3 is 13 residues. Deletions cut 0 bases from V and 6 bases from J, with 5 bases between. The V gene's germline CDR1 is SGHAT and CDR2 FQDESV (reference sequence).

This clonotype was detected once. The junction departs from germline at one end; a sequencing error may be responsible. This chain connects TRBV7-9 to TRBJ2-5; D is uncertain. In germline, CDR1 is SEHNR, CDR2 FQNEAQ (reference sequence). The CDR3 loop spans 14 amino acids. The CDR3 DNA follows: TGTGCCAGCAGCTTAACTCAGTACCAAGGGACCCAGTACTTC. Its translation is CASSLTQYQGTQYF.